What follows are 10 T cell receptor beta chains derived from one specimen sequenced in a study of blood T cell repertoires in COVID-19. Repertoires were generated with immunoSEQ multiplex PCR, while TCRdb's copy carries only in-frame clones and drops some. The data hold about 320,000 clones, with less than 85% observed a single time. Sequenced sample: PBMCs or T cells enriched from blood (not recorded which). The receptors stem from a woman under 40 who had been exposed to COVID-19.

V usage is TRBV3-1 (or the pseudogene TRBV3-2) and J usage is TRBJ2-7; 8 bases fit TRBD1. This CDR3 has 16 amino acids. The germline V gene has CDR1 LGHDT and CDR2 YNNKEL (reference sequence). The J segment lost 1 base and the V segment lost 3 bases, leaving 8 bases of the junction unmatched. The CDR3: CASSHDGQGGSYEQYF. The CDR3, as DNA: TGTGCCAGCAGCCATGATGGACAGGGCGGTTCCTACGAGCAGTACTTC.

This chain links TRBV30 with TRBJ1-5; 8 bases are a match to TRBD1. The CDR3 sequence is 15 residues long. Germline CDR1 reads GTSNPN; CDR2 reads SVGIG (reference sequence). V trimming: 4 bases; J trimming: 6 bases; junction bases outside the gene matches: 11. For the CDR3, the DNA is TGTGCCTGGAACCATGGACAGGGAAGATTTCAGCCCCAGCATTTT. It is translated as CAWNHGQGRFQPQHF.

This clone was detected only a few times. The chain carries TRBV30 and TRBJ2-1, with 8 positions matching TRBD1. V lost 3 bases and J lost 3; bases outside the gene matches: 7. The CDR3 is 15 amino acids. CDR1 is GTSNPN, CDR2 SVGIG, per germline (reference sequence). The DNA for the CDR3 is TGTGCCTGGAGCAACGCCGGGACAGGCTACAATGAGCAGTTCTTC. It yields the protein CAWSNAGTGYNEQFF.

This rearrangement joins TRBV28 to TRBJ1-4; 12 bases map to TRBD1. This CDR3 comprises 16 residues. V lost 8 bases and J lost 0; bases outside the gene matches: 4. CDR1 MDHEN and CDR2 SYDVKM come from the germline V gene. In DNA form, the CDR3 reads TGTGCCAGCGGGACAGGGGGCGTAACAACTAATGAAAAACTGTTTTTT. It encodes CASGTGGVTTNEKLFF.

The V gene is TRBV10-3, the J gene TRBJ1-3; no definite D call. The CDR3 consists of 12 residues. V lost 10 bases to trimming and J lost 2 bases, with 9 bases between them. In germline, CDR1 is ENHRY, CDR2 SYGVKD. The CDR3 sequence: CATVNPGNTIYF. The CDR3, as DNA: TGTGCCACGGTCAATCCTGGAAACACCATATATTTT.

The genes are TRBV28 and TRBJ2-7; D ambiguous. Deletions cut 3 bases from V and 0 bases from J, with 6 bases between. The length of the CDR3 is 13 residues. Germline CDR1 reads MDHEN; CDR2 reads SYDVKM. The CDR3 region is CASSLESSYEQYF. CDR3 in DNA: TGTGCCAGCAGTTTGGAGAGCTCCTACGAGCAGTACTTC.

The chain recombines TRBV7-9 with TRBJ1-4; D is uncertain. V gave up 4 bases and J gave up 6 bases, with 6 bases separating them. This CDR3 contains 12 residues. Germline CDR1 reads SEHNR; CDR2 reads FQNEAQ (reference sequence). CDR3 in amino acids: CASSSYDEKLFF. The CDR3 nucleotides read TGTGCCAGCAGCTCCTATGATGAAAAACTGTTTTTT.

This chain uses TRBV28 with TRBJ1-3; the D is unclear. Per germline, CDR1 MDHEN and CDR2 SYDVKM. This CDR3 spans 11 amino acids. The V end was cut by 7 bases, the J end by 4 bases, with 5 bases between. The CDR3 DNA reads as TGTGCCAGCACGAGCGGAAACACCATATATTTT. It codes for CASTSGNTIYF.

As concerns this clone: One end of the junction varies from germline; a read error may be responsible. This chain links TRBV28 with TRBJ1-5; maybe TRBD1 (6 bases). The CDR3 sequence is 15 residues long. Germline V gene lookup returns CDR1 MDHEN and CDR2 SYDVKM. CDR3: CAHTEGGAFNQPQHF. DNA for the CDR3: TGCGCCCACACCGAGGGGGGGGCGTTTAATCAGCCCCAGCATTTT.

This chain connects TRBV27 to TRBJ2-1; 8 bases align to TRBD2. The J segment lost 0 bases and the V segment lost 6 bases, leaving 4 bases of the junction unmatched. Germline V gives CDR1 MNHEY, CDR2 SMNVEV (reference sequence). CDR3 length equals 15 residues. In nucleotides, the CDR3 is TGTGCCAGCAGCTTAAGCGGGGGCTCCTACAATGAGCAGTTCTTC. Translating it yields CASSLSGGSYNEQFF.